This note documents a single TCR beta chain sequence. As yet, its antigen is unknown. Everyone who donated was a Caucasian adult who lived in Nashville, Tennessee. Naive CD4+ cells were CD45RA-selected; the remaining cells were memory. The data stem from a study of shared clonotypes between healthy human individuals. Study observations and caveats: Estimated richness was generally greater in naive than memory subsets. The study's rarefaction showed incomplete sorted-subset sequencing despite large depth.

This table comes from immunoSEQ multiplex PCR, and its TCRdb copy is limited to in-frame clones, with some not included. The top ten clones hold 1.5% of a sample with 980,000 or so clones, more than 75% of them seen once. CDR3 length equals 15 residues. CDR1 is MDHEN and CDR2 is SYDVKM in the germline V gene. Trimming pared 6 bases from V and 5 bases from J, leaving 19 bases between. What was sequenced was memory CD4+ T cells sorted from blood. The subset denotes: CD45RA-negative fraction. The sequence was collected from a man aged 18 to 29 in good health. The chain combines TRBV28 with TRBJ2-5; D is perhaps TRBD2 (7 bases). In DNA, the CDR3 is TGTGCCAGCAGCCGTTATGGGGGGGCGAGGGAGACCCAGTACTTC. This translates into CASSRYGGARETQYF. Together with reference TRBV28 and TRBJ2-5, the CDR3 gives the full variable domain: DVKVTQSSRYLVKRTGEKVFLECVQDMDHENMFWYRQDPGLGLRLIYFSYDVKMKEKGDIPEGYSVSREKKERFSLILESASTNQTSMYLCASSRYGGARETQYFGPGTRLLVL.